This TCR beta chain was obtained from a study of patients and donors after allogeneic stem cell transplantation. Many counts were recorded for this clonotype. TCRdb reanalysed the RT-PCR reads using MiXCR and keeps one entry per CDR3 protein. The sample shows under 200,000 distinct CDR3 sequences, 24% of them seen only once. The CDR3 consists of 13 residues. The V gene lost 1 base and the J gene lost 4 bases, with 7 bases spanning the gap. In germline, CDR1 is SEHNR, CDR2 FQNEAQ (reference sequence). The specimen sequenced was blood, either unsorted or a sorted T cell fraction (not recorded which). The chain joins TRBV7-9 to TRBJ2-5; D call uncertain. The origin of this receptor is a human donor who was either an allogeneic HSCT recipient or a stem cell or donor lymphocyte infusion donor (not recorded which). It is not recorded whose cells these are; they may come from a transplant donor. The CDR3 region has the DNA TGTGCCAGCAGCTTAGAGACCGGAGAGACCCAGTACTTC. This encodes CASSLETGETQYF.